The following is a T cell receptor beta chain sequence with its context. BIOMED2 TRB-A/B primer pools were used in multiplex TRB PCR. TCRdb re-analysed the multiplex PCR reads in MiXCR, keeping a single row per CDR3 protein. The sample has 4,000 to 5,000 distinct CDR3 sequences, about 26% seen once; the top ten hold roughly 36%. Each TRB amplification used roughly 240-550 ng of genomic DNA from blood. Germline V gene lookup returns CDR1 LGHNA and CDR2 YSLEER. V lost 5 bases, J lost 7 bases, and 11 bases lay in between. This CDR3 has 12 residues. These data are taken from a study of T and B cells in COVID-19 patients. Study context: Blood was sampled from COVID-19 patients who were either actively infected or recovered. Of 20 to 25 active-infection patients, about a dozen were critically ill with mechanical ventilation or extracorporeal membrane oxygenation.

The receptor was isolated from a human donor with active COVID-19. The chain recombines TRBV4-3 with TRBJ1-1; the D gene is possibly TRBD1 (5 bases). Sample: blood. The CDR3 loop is CASSEGAVEAFF. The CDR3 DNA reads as TGCGCCAGCAGCGAAGGGGCGGTTGAAGCTTTCTTT.